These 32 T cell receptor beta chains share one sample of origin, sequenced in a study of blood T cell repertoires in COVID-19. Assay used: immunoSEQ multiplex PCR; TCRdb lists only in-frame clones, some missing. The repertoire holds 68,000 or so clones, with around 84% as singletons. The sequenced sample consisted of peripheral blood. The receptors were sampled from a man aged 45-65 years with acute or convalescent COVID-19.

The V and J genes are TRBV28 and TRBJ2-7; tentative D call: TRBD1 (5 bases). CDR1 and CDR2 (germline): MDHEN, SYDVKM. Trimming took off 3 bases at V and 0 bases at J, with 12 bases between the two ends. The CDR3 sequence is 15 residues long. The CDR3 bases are TGTGCCAGCAGTTTGGGCCCAACAGGCTCCTACGAGCAGTACTTC. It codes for CASSLGPTGSYEQYF.

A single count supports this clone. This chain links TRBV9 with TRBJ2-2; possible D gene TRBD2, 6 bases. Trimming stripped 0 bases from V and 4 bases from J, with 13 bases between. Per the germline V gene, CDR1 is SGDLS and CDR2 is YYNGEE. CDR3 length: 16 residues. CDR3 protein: CASSVGGTEGTGELFF. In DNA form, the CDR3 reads TGTGCCAGCAGCGTAGGAGGGACGGAGGGCACCGGGGAGCTGTTTTTT.

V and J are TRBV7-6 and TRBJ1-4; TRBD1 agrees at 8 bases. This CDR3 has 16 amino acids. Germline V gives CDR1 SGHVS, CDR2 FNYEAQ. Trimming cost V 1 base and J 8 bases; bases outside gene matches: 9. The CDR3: CASSLGLGQAGEKLFF. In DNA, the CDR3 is TGTGCCAGCAGCTTAGGGTTGGGACAGGCGGGGGAAAAACTGTTTTTT.

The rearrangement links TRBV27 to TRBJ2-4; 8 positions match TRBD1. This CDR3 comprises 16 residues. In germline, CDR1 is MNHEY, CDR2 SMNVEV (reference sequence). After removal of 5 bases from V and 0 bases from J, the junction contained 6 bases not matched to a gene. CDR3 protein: CASSPQGALAKNIQYF. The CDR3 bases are TGTGCCAGCAGTCCTCAGGGGGCACTAGCCAAAAACATTCAGTACTTC.

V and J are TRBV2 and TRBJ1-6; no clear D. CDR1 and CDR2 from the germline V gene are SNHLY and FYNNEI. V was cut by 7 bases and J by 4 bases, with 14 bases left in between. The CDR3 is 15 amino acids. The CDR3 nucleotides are TGTGCCAGCAACTCACCAACCTTTTATAATTCACCCCTCCACTTT. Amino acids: CASNSPTFYNSPLHF.

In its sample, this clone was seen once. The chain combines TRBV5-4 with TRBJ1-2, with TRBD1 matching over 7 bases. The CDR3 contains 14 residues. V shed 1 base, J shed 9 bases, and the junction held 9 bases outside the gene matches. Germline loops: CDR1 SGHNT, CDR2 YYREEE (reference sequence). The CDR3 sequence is CASSLWGAGQSYTF. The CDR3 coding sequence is TGTGCCAGCAGCTTGTGGGGGGCGGGACAGAGCTACACCTTC.

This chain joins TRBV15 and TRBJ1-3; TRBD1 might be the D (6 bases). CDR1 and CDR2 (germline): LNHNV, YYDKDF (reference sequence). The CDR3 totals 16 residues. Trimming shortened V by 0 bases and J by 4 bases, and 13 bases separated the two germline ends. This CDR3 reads CATSRDRGGAGNTIYF. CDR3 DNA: TGTGCCACCAGCAGAGATAGAGGGGGTGCCGGAAACACCATATATTTT.

The CDR3, as DNA: TGTGCCAGTAGTGCCCGGGAGGGGCGGACTGAAGCTTTCTTT. Encoded protein: CASSAREGRTEAFF. The chain joins TRBV19 to TRBJ1-1; a possible D gene is TRBD1 (5 bases). Trimming cost V 5 bases and J 5 bases, with 15 bases left between them. Germline CDR1 and CDR2: LNHDA and SQIVND (reference sequence). This CDR3 is 14 amino acids long.

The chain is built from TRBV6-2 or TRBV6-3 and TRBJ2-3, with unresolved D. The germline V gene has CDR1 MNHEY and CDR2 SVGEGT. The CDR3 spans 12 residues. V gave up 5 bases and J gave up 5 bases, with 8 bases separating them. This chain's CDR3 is CASSHPRDTQYF. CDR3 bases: TGTGCCAGCAGTCATCCCAGAGATACGCAGTATTTT.

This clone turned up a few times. The CDR3 region is CASSTHNKYGNTIYF. The CDR3 DNA sequence: TGTGCCAGCAGTACACACAATAAATATGGAAACACCATATATTTT. The chain has TRBV6-5 and TRBJ1-3; D is unresolved. V was cut by 5 bases and J by 3 bases, with 14 bases left in between. CDR3 length: 15 amino acids. Germline-derived CDR1 and CDR2 are MNHEY and SVGAGI.

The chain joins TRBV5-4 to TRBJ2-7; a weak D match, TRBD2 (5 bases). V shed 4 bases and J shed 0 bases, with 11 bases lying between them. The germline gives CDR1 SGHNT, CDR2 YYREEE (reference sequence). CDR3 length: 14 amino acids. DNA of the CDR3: TGTGCCAGCAGCCTAAACGGGATCTCCTACGAGCAGTACTTC. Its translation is CASSLNGISYEQYF. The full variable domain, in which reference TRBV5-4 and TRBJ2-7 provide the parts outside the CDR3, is ETGVTQSPTHLIKTRGQQVTLRCSSQSGHNTVSWYQQALGQGPQFIFQYYREEENGRGNFPPRFSGLQFPNYSSELNVNALELDDSALYLCASSLNGISYEQYFGPGTRLTVT.

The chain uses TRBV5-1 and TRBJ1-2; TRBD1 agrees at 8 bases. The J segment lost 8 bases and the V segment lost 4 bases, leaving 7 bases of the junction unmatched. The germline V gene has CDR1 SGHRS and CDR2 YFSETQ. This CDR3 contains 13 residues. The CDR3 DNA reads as TGCGCCAGCAGCCCCCGACAGGGGAAAGGCTACACCTTC. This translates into CASSPRQGKGYTF.

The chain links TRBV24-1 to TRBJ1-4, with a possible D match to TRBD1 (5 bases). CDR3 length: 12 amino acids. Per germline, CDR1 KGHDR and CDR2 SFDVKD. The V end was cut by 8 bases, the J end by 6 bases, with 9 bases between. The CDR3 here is CATKMTDEKLFF. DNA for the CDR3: TGTGCCACCAAAATGACAGATGAAAAACTGTTTTTT.

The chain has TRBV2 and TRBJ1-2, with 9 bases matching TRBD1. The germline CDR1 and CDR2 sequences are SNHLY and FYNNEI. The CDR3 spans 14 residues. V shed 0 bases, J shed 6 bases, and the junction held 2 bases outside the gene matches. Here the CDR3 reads CASSEARDRDGYTF. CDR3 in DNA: TGTGCCAGCAGTGAAGCCCGGGACAGGGATGGCTACACCTTC.

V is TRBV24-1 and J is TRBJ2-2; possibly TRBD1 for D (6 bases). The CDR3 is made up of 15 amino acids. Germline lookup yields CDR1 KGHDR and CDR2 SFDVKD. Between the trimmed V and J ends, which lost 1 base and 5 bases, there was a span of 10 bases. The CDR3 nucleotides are TGTGCCACCAGTGATTTTGTAACAGGGACCGGGGAGCTGTTTTTT. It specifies CATSDFVTGTGELFF.

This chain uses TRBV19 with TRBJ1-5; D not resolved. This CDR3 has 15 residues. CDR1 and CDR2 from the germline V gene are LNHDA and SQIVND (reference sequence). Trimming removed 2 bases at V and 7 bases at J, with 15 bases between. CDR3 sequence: CASSIPGYGRQPQHF. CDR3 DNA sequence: TGTGCCAGTAGTATACCGGGGTACGGGAGGCAGCCCCAGCATTTT.

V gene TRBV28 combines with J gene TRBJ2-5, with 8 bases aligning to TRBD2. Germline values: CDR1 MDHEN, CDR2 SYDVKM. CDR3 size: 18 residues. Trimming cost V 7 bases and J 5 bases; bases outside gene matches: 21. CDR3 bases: TGTGCCAGCACCTTACGGGGGGGTGGAGAGAGGAATGGGGAGACCCAGTACTTC. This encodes CASTLRGGGERNGETQYF.

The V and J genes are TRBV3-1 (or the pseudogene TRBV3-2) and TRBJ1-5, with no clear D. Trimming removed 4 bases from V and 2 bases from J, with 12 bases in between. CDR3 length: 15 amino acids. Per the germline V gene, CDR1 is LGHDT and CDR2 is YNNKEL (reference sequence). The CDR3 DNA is TGTGCCAGCAGCCTCACCGACAAAGGCAATCAGCCCCAGCATTTT. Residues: CASSLTDKGNQPQHF.

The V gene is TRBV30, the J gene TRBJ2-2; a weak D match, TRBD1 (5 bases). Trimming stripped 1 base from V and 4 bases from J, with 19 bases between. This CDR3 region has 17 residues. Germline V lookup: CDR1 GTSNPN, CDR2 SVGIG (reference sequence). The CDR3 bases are TGTGCCTGGAGTGCCCATTCGTCAGGGCGCTCCACCGGGGAGCTGTTTTTT. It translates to CAWSAHSSGRSTGELFF.

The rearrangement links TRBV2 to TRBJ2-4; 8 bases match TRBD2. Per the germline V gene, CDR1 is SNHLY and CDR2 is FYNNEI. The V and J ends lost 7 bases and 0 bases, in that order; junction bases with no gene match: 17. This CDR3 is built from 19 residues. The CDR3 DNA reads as TGTGCCAGCACCAAAGGGCGGGGGGCCCTCATTATAGCCAAAAACATTCAGTACTTC. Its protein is CASTKGRGALIIAKNIQYF.

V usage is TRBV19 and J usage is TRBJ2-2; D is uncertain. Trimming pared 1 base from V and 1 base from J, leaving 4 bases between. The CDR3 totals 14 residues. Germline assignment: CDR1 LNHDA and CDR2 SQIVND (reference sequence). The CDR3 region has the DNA TGTGCCAGTAGTATAGGGCTGAACACCGGGGAGCTGTTTTTT. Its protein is CASSIGLNTGELFF.

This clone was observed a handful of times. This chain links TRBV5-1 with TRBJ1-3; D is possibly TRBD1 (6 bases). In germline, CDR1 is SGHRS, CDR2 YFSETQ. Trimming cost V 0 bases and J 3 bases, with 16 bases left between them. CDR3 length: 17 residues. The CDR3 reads CASSLGDRQGVGNTIYF. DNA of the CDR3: TGCGCCAGCAGCTTGGGAGACAGGCAAGGGGTTGGAAACACCATATATTTT.

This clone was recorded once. The CDR3 reads CASSTRDRVGYTF. The CDR3 DNA reads TGTGCCAGCAGTACCCGGGACAGGGTTGGCTACACCTTC. The chain combines TRBV27 with TRBJ1-2; 9 nucleotides align to TRBD1. V trimming: 5 bases; J trimming: 7 bases; junction bases outside the gene matches: 5. CDR1 and CDR2 from the germline V gene are MNHEY and SMNVEV (reference sequence). The CDR3 is 13 residues long.

The CDR3 is CATSRDRQPQHF. DNA for the CDR3: TGTGCCACCAGCAGAGACCGTCAGCCCCAGCATTTT. The gene calls are TRBV15 and TRBJ1-5; D is ambiguous. The CDR3 has 12 residues. The V end lost 0 bases, the J end lost 6 bases, and 3 bases lay between the germline ends. Germline CDR1 LNHNV, CDR2 YYDKDF (reference sequence).

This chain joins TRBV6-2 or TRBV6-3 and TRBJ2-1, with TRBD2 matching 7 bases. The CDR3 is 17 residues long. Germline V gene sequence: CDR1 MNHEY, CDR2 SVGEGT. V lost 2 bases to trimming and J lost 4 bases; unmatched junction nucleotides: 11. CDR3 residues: CASSYTLADPFYNEQFF. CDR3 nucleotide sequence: TGTGCCAGCAGTTACACCCTAGCGGACCCGTTTTACAATGAGCAGTTCTTC.

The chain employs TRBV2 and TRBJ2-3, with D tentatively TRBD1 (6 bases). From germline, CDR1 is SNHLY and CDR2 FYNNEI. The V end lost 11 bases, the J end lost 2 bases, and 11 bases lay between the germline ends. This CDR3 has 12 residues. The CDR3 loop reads CAGTGITDTQYF. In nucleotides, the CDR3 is TGTGCCGGCACAGGGATCACAGATACGCAGTATTTT.

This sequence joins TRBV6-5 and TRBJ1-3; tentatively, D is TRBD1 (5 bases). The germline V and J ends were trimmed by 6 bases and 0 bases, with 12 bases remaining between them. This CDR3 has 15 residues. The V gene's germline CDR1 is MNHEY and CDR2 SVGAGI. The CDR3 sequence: CASSRQKSSGNTIYF. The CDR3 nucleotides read TGTGCCAGCAGCCGACAGAAGAGCTCTGGAAACACCATATATTTT.

The DNA for the CDR3 is TGTGCCAGCAGCCCAAGAGGGACCGGGAGTGAAGCTTTCTTT. Its translation is CASSPRGTGSEAFF. The chain couples TRBV3-1 (or the pseudogene TRBV3-2) to TRBJ1-1; D is perhaps TRBD1 (5 bases). Germline loops: CDR1 LGHDT, CDR2 YNNKEL (reference sequence). The CDR3 runs to 14 residues. Trimming removed 4 bases at V and 7 bases at J, with 16 bases between.

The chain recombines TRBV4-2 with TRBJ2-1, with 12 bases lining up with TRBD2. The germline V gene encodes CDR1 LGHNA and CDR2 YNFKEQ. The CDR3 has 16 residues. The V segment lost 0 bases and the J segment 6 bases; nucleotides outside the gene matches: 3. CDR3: CASSQDPSGGANEQFF. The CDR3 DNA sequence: TGTGCCAGCAGCCAAGACCCTAGCGGGGGGGCCAATGAGCAGTTCTTC.

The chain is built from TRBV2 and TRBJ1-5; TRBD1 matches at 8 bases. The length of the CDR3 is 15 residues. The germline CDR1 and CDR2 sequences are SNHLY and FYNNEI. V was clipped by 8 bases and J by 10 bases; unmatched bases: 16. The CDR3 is CASGAGGPTSYPQHF. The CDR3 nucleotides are TGTGCCAGCGGGGCAGGGGGCCCGACTTCGTATCCCCAGCATTTT.

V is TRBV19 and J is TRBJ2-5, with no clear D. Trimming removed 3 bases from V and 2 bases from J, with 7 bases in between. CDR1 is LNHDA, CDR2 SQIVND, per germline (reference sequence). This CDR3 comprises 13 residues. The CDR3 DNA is TGTGCCAGTAGTATTAGTATGCAAGAGACCCAGTACTTC. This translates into CASSISMQETQYF.

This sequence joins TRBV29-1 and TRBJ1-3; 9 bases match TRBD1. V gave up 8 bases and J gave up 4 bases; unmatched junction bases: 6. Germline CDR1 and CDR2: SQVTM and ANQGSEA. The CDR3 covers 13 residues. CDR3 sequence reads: CSSEDRGGNTIYF. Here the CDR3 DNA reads TGCAGCTCAGAGGACAGGGGAGGAAACACCATATATTTT.